The rows below give T cell receptor beta chains drawn from one sample of a study of blood T cell repertoires in COVID-19. Only in-frame clones appear in the TCRdb table, and some are missing; sequencing was by immunoSEQ multiplex PCR. The data contain some 250,000 clones, approximately 85% of them singletons. The specimen was PBMCs or T cells enriched from blood (not recorded which). Source of these receptors: a woman between 50 and 59 years old who had recovered from COVID-19. CDR3s include the opening cysteine and the closing phenylalanine or tryptophan. A D gene is named only where the DNA matches it firmly. Clone size is shown for a subset of rows, as once, few, many or a class of expanded clone.

D,J,V,size,DNA,CDR3
-,TRBJ1-5,TRBV9,-,TGTGCCAGCAGCGTAGGTGGAGGGCCCGATCAGCCCCAGCATTTT,CASSVGGGPDQPQHF
-,TRBJ1-1,TRBV10-3,-,TGTGCCACCAGCGGCGGGGGGGGCACTGAAGCTTTCTTT,CATSGGGGTEAFF
-,TRBJ2-2,TRBV10-2,-,TGCGCCACCTTTGGGGGGTTCGACACCGGGGAGCTGTTTTTT,CATFGGFDTGELFF
-,TRBJ1-3,TRBV7-9,-,TGTGCCAGCAGCTTATACGGGACTGCCACTGGAAACACCATATATTTT,CASSLYGTATGNTIYF
TRBD1,TRBJ1-1,TRBV5-1,-,TGCGCCAGCAGCTCATACAGGGGTAACATGAACACTGAAGCTTTCTTT,CASSSYRGNMNTEAFF
-,TRBJ2-3,TRBV28,-,TGTGCCAGCAGTCCTCGGGTCAATACGCAGTATTTT,CASSPRVNTQYF
-,TRBJ1-4,TRBV5-1,-,TGCGCCAGCAGCTTGGGACAGCGCGGAAAACTGTTTTTT,CASSLGQRGKLFF
-,TRBJ2-1,TRBV6-4,-,TGTGCCAGCAGTGACTCGGGAGAAGTCTACAATGAGCAGTTCTTC,CASSDSGEVYNEQFF
-,TRBJ1-4,TRBV13,-,TGTGCCAGCAGCTCTCCGAGGGACATCCAGACCAACAATGAAAAACTGTTTTTT,CASSSPRDIQTNNEKLFF
-,TRBJ1-6,TRBV28,-,TGTGCCAGCAGTTTAACGGCCTTTCTACCGGGGAATTCACCCCTCCACTTT,CASSLTAFLPGNSPLHF
TRBD1,TRBJ2-3,TRBV2,-,TGTGCCAGCAGTGACGAAGGACAGGGTACAGATACGCAGTATTTT,CASSDEGQGTDTQYF
TRBD2,TRBJ2-1,TRBV28,-,TGTGCCACTACTTTAGCGGGAGGTGACAATGAGCAGTTCTTC,CATTLAGGDNEQFF
TRBD1,TRBJ1-5,TRBV5-5,-,TGTGCCAGCAGCTCCGAACCGGGACAGGGAGGGCCTTATAAAATCCGGCCCCAGCATTTT,CASSSEPGQGGPYKIRPQHF
TRBD1,TRBJ1-4,TRBV27,-,TGTGCCAGCAGTCTCGAGGGACAGGGGAGAGTAGAAAAACTGTTTTTT,CASSLEGQGRVEKLFF
TRBD1,TRBJ2-5,TRBV11-3,once,TGTGCCAGCAGCCCCAGGGGGCAAGAGACCCAGTACTTC,CASSPRGQETQYF
-,TRBJ1-5,TRBV30,-,TGTGCCTGGGGTGAGGGGGAGTATAATCAGCCCCAGCATTTT,CAWGEGEYNQPQHF
-,TRBJ1-2,TRBV11-2,-,TGTGCCAGCAGCTTGATCGGGGGGCAAGGGGGCTACACCTTC,CASSLIGGQGGYTF
-,TRBJ1-5,TRBV4-1,-,TGCGCCAGCAGCCAAGAAAGAGGGTATCGTCAGCCCCAGCATTTT,CASSQERGYRQPQHF
TRBD1,TRBJ1-2,TRBV6-5,few,TGTGCCAGCACAGAGACAGGGGGCTTTGGCTACACCTTC,CASTETGGFGYTF
-,TRBJ2-1,TRBV5-4,-,TGTGCCAGCAGCTTGGCCTGGGGCAGTGAAAATGAGCAGTTCTTC,CASSLAWGSENEQFF
-,TRBJ1-1,TRBV7-3,-,TGTGCCAGCAGCCAAGATGGAGGTAGGACGAGGACTGAAGCTTTCTTT,CASSQDGGRTRTEAFF
-,TRBJ2-2,TRBV30,-,TGTGCCTGGAGCCCCACCCGGGGTTGGGCCGGGGAGCTGTTTTTT,CAWSPTRGWAGELFF
TRBD2,TRBJ2-2,TRBV5-4,-,TGTGCCAGCAGTTTGCCTAGCGGGAACACCGGGGAGCTGTTTTTT,CASSLPSGNTGELFF
-,TRBJ2-1,TRBV10-3,-,TGTGCCATCAATCCACAGGGAGGGCTAAATGAGCAGTTCTTC,CAINPQGGLNEQFF
TRBD1,TRBJ2-3,TRBV29-1,-,TGCAGCGTTGAGGAGGGGACAGGGAGGAGCACAGATACGCAGTATTTT,CSVEEGTGRSTDTQYF
-,TRBJ2-2,TRBV5-1,-,TGCGCCTCCCGACTAGAAGTTATTTCCGGGGAGCTGTTTTTT,CASRLEVISGELFF
-,TRBJ2-5,TRBV27,-,TGTGCCAGCAGTTTATCGCTCGGACAGCGAGAGACCCAGTACTTC,CASSLSLGQRETQYF
-,TRBJ2-2,TRBV5-8,-,TGTGCCAGCAGCTTGCTAGCTTTGGGCACCGGGGAGCTGTTTTTT,CASSLLALGTGELFF
-,TRBJ2-7,TRBV27,few,TGTGCCAGCAGTCCCCAGGGAATCTCCTACGAGCAGTACTTC,CASSPQGISYEQYF
-,TRBJ2-7,TRBV7-9,-,TGTGCCAGCAGCTTCTCGGGGAAAACGATCTACGAGCAGTACTTC,CASSFSGKTIYEQYF
-,TRBJ2-1,TRBV27,-,TGTGCCAGCAGTTTTAGGACTACCGGCGCCGGGCAGTTCTTC,CASSFRTTGAGQFF
-,TRBJ1-6,TRBV11-2,once,TGTGCCAGCAGCTTAAAGAGGAGGTCCTATAATTCACCCCTCCACTTT,CASSLKRRSYNSPLHF
TRBD1,TRBJ1-2,TRBV20-1,-,TGCAGTGCTCGGACAGGGAACGGCTACACCTTC,CSARTGNGYTF
-,TRBJ1-6,TRBV27,-,TGTGCCAGCAGTTTAAAGAGGATCCCATCTAATTCACCCCTCCACTTT,CASSLKRIPSNSPLHF
TRBD2,TRBJ2-7,TRBV7-2,-,TGTGCCAGCAGCTTCCGACTAGCGGGACCAATGGAAGAGGGTTACGAGCAGTACTTC,CASSFRLAGPMEEGYEQYF
-,TRBJ1-4,TRBV28,few,TGTGCCAGCAGTCCGGGAGGGGGGATTGGGACTAATGAAAAACTGTTTTTT,CASSPGGGIGTNEKLFF
-,TRBJ1-1,TRBV2,-,TGTGCCAGCAGTGAGTTGTCAGGGAACACTGAAGCTTTCTTT,CASSELSGNTEAFF
TRBD1,TRBJ1-5,TRBV25-1,-,TGTGCCAGCAGTGACCGGACAGGGGGCGTCAATCAGCCCCAGCATTTT,CASSDRTGGVNQPQHF
-,TRBJ1-1,TRBV5-1,-,TGCGCCAGCAAGCAGGACTTCAACACTGAAGCTTTCTTT,CASKQDFNTEAFF
TRBD1,TRBJ1-2,TRBV5-6,-,TGTGCCAGCAGCGCCCGACAGGGGGCGGCTAACTATGGCTACACCTTC,CASSARQGAANYGYTF
-,TRBJ1-1,TRBV6-5,-,TGTGCCAGCAGTTACCTCAGGAACACTGAAGCTTTCTTT,CASSYLRNTEAFF
TRBD1,TRBJ2-7,TRBV5-1,few,TGCGCCAGCAGCTTTGGGACAGGGATGGACGAGCAGTACTTC,CASSFGTGMDEQYF
-,TRBJ2-3,TRBV9,-,TGTGCCAGCAGCGCCATTGATACGCAGTATTTT,CASSAIDTQYF